This entry is about one T cell receptor gamma chain. TCRdb re-called the RT-PCR reads via CATT. The sample has some 4,500 gamma-chain clones, approximately 20% seen once; the top ten hold roughly 3.6%. This entry belongs to a study of gamma-delta T cells after stem cell transplantation. The V gene end was trimmed by 3 bases and the J gene end by 4 bases; junction bases not matched to a gene: 6. CDR1 and CDR2 (germline): VTNTFY, YDVSTARD (reference sequence). The CDR3 is made up of 13 amino acids. The sequenced sample was gamma-delta T cells. This sequence joins TRGV3 and TRGJ1 or TRGJ2. This TCR was recovered from a human donor. It is not recorded whose cells these are; they may come from a transplant donor. CDR3 sequence reads: CATWDGLYYKKLF. In nucleotides, the CDR3 is TGTGCCACCTGGGACGGGCTATATTATAAGAAACTCTTT.